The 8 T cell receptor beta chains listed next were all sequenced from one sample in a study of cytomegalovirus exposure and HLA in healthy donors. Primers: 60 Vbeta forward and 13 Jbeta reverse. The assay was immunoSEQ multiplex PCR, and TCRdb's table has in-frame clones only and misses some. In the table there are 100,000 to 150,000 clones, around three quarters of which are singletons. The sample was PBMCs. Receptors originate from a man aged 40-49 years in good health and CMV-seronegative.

CDR3 region: CASSLRLAGEGSETQYF. In DNA form, the CDR3 reads TGTGCCAGCAGTCTTAGATTAGCGGGAGAGGGGTCGGAGACCCAGTACTTC. The chain joins TRBV2 to TRBJ2-5; 9 bases are a match to TRBD2. Trimming took 5 bases from V and 5 from J; bases not matched to a gene: 15. Germline V lookup: CDR1 SNHLY, CDR2 FYNNEI. The CDR3 has 17 amino acids.

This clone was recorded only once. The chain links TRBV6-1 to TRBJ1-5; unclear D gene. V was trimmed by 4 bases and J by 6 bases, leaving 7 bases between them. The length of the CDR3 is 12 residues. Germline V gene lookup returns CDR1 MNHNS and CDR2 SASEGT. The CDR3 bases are TGTGCCAGCAGTGTTGGGAGTCAGCCCCAGCATTTT. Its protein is CASSVGSQPQHF.

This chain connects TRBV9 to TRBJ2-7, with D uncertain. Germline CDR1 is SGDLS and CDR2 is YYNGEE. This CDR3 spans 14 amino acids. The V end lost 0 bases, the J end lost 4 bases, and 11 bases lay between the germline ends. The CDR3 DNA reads TGTGCCAGCAGCGTAGGGCTGGTCGGGTACGAGCAGTACTTC. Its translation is CASSVGLVGYEQYF.

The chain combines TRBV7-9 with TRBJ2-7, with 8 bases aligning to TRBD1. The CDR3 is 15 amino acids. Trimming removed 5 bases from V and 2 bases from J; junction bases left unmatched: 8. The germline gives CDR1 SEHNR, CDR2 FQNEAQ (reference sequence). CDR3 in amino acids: CASSPRQGLTYEQYF. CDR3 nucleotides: TGTGCCAGCAGCCCCCGACAGGGGCTAACCTACGAGCAGTACTTC.

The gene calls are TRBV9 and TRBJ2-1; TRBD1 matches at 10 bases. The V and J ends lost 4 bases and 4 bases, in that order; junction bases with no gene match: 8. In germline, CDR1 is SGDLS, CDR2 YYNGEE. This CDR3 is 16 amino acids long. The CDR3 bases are TGTGCCAGCAGCCTAGACCCGGGACAGGGGTACAATGAGCAGTTCTTC. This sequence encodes CASSLDPGQGYNEQFF. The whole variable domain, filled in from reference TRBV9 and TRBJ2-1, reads DSGVTQTPKHLITATGQRVTLRCSPRSGDLSVYWYQQSLDQGLQFLIQYYNGEERAKGNILERFSAQQFPDLHSELNLSSLELGDSALYFCASSLDPGQGYNEQFFGPGTRLTVL.

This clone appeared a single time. The CDR3: CASSEMARYGYTF. DNA for the CDR3: TGTGCCAGCAGTGAAATGGCCCGCTATGGCTACACCTTC. This chain links TRBV6-1 with TRBJ1-2; D unclear. Germline V gene lookup returns CDR1 MNHNS and CDR2 SASEGT. The CDR3 has 13 residues. V was trimmed by 2 bases and J by 4 bases, leaving 8 bases between them.

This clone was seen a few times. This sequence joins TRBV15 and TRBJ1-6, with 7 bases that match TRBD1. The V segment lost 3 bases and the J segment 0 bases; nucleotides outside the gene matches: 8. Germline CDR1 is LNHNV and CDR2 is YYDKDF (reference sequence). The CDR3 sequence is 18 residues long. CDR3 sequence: CATSSRQGLGSYNSPLHF. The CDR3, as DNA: TGTGCCACCAGCAGTAGACAGGGACTAGGCTCCTATAATTCACCCCTCCACTTT.

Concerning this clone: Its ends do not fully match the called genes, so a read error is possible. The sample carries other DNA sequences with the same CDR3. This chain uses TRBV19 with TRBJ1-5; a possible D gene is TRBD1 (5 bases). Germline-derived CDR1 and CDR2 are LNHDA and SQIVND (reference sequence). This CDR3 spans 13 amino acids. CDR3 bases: TGTGCCAGCAGTATTTGGGAGGGGCAGCCCCAGCATTTT. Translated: CASSIWEGQPQHF.